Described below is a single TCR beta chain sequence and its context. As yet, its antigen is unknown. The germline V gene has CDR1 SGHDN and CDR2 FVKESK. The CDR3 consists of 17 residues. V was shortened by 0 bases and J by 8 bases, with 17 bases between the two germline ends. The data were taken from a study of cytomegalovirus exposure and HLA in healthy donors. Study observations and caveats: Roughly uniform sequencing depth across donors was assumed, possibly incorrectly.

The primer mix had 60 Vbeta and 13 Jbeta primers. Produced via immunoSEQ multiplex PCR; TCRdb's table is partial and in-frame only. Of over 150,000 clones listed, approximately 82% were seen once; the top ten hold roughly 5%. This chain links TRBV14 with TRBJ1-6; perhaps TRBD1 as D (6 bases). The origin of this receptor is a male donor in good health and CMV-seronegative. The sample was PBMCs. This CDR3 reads CASSQDGSIQGDSPLHF. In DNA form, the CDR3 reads TGTGCCAGCAGCCAAGATGGGTCCATACAGGGTGATTCACCCCTCCACTTT.